What follows are 5 T cell receptor beta chains derived from one specimen sequenced in a study of cytomegalovirus exposure and HLA in healthy donors. Researchers ran the PCR with 60 Vbeta and 13 Jbeta primers. Produced via immunoSEQ multiplex PCR; TCRdb's table is partial and in-frame only. The table includes under 150,000 clones, roughly four fifths detected once. What was sequenced was PBMCs. These receptors all stem from a male donor in good health and CMV-seronegative.

The CDR3 DNA reads as TGTGCCAGCAAGTCTAGCGGGGTACAAGAGACCCAGTACTTC. Its translation: CASKSSGVQETQYF. This chain uses TRBV2 with TRBJ2-5; 9 nucleotides match TRBD2. The length of the CDR3 is 14 residues. After removal of 7 bases from V and 2 bases from J, the junction contained 5 bases not matched to a gene. In germline, CDR1 is SNHLY, CDR2 FYNNEI.

The J gene is TRBJ2-7, the V gene TRBV6-5, with D perhaps TRBD2 (5 bases). This CDR3 spans 15 amino acids. The germline V gene has CDR1 MNHEY and CDR2 SVGAGI. Trimming removed 2 bases at V and 3 bases at J, with 14 bases between. The CDR3 sequence: CASSYKRGLIYEQYF. The DNA of the CDR3 is TGTGCCAGCAGTTACAAACGTGGACTGATCTACGAGCAGTACTTC.

V is TRBV30 and J is TRBJ2-5; TRBD2 might be the D (6 bases). From germline, CDR1 is GTSNPN and CDR2 SVGIG (reference sequence). Trimming pared 5 bases from V and 4 bases from J, leaving 11 bases between. The CDR3 sequence is 12 residues long. The CDR3 protein is CAWGLGGETQYF. The CDR3 coding sequence is TGTGCCTGGGGATTGGGGGGAGAGACCCAGTACTTC.

This clone has just one count. The V gene is TRBV27, the J gene TRBJ2-1; 11 bases align to TRBD2. V was clipped by 3 bases and J by 8 bases; unmatched bases: 6. The CDR3 is 15 amino acids. The germline V gene has CDR1 MNHEY and CDR2 SMNVEV (reference sequence). The CDR3 is CASSFPTSGSDEQFF. CDR3 coding DNA: TGTGCCAGCAGTTTCCCTACTAGCGGGAGCGATGAGCAGTTCTTC.

V gene TRBV27 combines with J gene TRBJ2-7, with TRBD1 matching 9 bases. Germline lookup yields CDR1 MNHEY and CDR2 SMNVEV (reference sequence). The CDR3 contains 15 residues. V lost 5 bases to trimming and J lost 4 bases; unmatched junction nucleotides: 9. The CDR3 region is CASSVGQGPWYEQYF. CDR3 sequence (DNA): TGTGCCAGCAGTGTCGGACAGGGGCCCTGGTACGAGCAGTACTTC.